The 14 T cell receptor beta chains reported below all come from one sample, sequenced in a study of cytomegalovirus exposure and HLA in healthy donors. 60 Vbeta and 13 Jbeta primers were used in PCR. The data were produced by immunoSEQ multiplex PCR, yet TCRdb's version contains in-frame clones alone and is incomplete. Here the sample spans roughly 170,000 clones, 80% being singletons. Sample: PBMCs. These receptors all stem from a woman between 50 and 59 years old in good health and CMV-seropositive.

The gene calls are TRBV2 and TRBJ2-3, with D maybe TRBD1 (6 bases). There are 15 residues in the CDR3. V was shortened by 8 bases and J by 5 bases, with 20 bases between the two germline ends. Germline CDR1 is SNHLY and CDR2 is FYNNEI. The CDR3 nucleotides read TGTGCCAGCCGGAAGGTCGGGGAACAGGGAGATACGCAGTATTTT. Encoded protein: CASRKVGEQGDTQYF.

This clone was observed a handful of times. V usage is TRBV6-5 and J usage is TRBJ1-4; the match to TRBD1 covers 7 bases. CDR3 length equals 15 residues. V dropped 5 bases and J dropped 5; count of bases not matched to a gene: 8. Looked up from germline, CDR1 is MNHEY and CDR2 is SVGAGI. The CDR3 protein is CASSTQGNTNEKLFF. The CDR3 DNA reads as TGTGCCAGCAGTACACAGGGGAATACCAATGAAAAACTGTTTTTT.

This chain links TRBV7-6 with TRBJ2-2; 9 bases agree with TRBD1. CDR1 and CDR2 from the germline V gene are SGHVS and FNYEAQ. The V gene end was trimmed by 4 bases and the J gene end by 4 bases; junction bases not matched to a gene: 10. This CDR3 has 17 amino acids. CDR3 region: CASSSGTGPRGTGELFF. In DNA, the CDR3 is TGTGCCAGCAGCTCCGGGACAGGGCCCCGCGGCACCGGGGAGCTGTTTTTT.

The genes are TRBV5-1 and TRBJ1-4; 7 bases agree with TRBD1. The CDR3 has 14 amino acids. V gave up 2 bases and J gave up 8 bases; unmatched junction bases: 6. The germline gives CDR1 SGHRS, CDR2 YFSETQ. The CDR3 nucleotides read TGCGCCAGCAGCTTAGGGGGCTGGGGGGAAAAACTGTTTTTT. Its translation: CASSLGGWGEKLFF.

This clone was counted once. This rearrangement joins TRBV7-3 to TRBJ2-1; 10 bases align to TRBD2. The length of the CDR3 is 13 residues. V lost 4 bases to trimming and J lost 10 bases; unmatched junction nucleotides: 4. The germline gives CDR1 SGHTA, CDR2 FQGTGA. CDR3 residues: CASSWSGGEEQFF. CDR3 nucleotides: TGTGCCAGCAGCTGGAGCGGGGGGGAGGAGCAGTTCTTC.

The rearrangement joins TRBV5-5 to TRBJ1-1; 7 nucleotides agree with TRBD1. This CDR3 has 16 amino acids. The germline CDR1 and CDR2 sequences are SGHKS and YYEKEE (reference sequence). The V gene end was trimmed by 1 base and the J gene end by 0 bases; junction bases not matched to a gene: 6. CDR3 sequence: CASSLTGGGLNTEAFF. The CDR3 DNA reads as TGTGCCAGCAGCTTGACTGGAGGGGGCCTGAACACTGAAGCTTTCTTT.

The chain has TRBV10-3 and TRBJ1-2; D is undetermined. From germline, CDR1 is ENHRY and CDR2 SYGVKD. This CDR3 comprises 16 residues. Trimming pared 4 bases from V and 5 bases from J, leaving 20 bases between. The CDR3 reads CAISGTGILKGYGYTF. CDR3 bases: TGTGCCATCAGTGGAACCGGGATTCTAAAAGGATATGGCTACACCTTC.

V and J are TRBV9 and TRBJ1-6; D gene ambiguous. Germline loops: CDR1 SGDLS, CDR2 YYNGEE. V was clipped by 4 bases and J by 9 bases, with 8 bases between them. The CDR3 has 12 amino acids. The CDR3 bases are TGTGCCAGCAGCCCTTTCCGTTCACCCCTCCACTTT. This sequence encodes CASSPFRSPLHF.

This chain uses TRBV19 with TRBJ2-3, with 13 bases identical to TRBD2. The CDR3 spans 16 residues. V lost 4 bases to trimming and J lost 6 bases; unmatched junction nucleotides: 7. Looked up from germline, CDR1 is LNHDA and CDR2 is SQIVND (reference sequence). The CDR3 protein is CASSSGTSGDADTQYF. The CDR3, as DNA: TGTGCCAGTAGTAGTGGGACTAGCGGGGATGCGGATACGCAGTATTTT. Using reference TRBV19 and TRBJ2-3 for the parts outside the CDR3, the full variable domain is DGGITQSPKYLFRKEGQNVTLSCEQNLNHDAMYWYRQDPGQGLRLIYYSQIVNDFQKGDIAEGYSVSREKKESFPLTVTSAQKNPTAFYLCASSSGTSGDADTQYFGPGTRLTVL.

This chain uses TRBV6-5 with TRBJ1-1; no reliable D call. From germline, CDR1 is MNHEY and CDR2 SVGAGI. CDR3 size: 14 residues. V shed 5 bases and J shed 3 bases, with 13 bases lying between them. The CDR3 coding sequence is TGTGCCAGCAGTCCTCACGGGGTGGACACTGAAGCTTTCTTT. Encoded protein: CASSPHGVDTEAFF.

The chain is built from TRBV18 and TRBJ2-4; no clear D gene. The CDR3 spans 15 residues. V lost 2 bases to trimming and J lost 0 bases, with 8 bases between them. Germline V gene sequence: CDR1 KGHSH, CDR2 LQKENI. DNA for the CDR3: TGTGCCAGCTCACCAATCCAGATAGCCAAAAACATTCAGTACTTC. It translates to CASSPIQIAKNIQYF.

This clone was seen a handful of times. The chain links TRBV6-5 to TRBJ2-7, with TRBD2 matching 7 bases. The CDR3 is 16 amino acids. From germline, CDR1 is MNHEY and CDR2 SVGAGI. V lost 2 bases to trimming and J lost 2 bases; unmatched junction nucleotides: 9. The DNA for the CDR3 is TGTGCCAGCAGTTACCCCTCGGGAGGACCACCCTACGAGCAGTACTTC. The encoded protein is CASSYPSGGPPYEQYF.

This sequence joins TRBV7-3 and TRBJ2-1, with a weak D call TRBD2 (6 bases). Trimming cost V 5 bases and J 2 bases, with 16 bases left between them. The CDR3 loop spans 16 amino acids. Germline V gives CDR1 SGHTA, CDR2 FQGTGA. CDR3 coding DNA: TGTGCCAGCAGCCGAGGACTCCCGGGGGCCTACAATGAGCAGTTCTTC. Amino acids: CASSRGLPGAYNEQFF.

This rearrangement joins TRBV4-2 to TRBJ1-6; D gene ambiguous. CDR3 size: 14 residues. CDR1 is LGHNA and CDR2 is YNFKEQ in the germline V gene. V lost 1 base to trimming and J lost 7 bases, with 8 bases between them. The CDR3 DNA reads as TGTGCCAGCAGCCAAGTTAGTTCCAATTCACCCCTCCACTTT. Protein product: CASSQVSSNSPLHF.